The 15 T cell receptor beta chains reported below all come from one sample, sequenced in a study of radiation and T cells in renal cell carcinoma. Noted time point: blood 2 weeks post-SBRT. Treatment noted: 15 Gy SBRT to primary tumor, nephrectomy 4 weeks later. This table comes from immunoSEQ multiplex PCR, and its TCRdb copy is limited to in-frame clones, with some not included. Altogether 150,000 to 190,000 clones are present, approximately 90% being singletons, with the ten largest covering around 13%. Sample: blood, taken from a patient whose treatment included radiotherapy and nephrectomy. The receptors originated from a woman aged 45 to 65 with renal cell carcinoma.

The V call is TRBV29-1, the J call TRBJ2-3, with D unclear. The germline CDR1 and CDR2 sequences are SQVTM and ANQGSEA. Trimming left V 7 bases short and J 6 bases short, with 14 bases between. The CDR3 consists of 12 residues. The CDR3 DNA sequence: TGCAGCGCCGGACCCCGTTCCGATACGCAGTATTTT. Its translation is CSAGPRSDTQYF.

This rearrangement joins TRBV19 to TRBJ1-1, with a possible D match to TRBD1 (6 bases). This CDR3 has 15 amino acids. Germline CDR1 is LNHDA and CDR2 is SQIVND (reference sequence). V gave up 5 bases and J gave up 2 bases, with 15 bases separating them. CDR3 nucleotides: TGTGCCAGTAGTGTTACCTGGACAGTCAACACTGAAGCTTTCTTT. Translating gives CASSVTWTVNTEAFF.

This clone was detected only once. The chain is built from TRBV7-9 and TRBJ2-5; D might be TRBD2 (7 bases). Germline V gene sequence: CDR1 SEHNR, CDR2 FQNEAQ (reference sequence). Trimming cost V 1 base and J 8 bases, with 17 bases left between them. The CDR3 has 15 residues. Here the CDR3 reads CASSLDRGAQGTQYF. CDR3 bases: TGTGCCAGCAGCTTAGACCGGGGGGCCCAGGGAACCCAGTACTTC.

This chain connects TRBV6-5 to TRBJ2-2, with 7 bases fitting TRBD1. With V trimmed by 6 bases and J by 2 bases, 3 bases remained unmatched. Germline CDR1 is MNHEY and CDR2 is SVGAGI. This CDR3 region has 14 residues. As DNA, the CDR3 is TGTGCCAGCAGCAGACAGGGAAACACCGGGGAGCTGTTTTTT. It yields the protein CASSRQGNTGELFF.

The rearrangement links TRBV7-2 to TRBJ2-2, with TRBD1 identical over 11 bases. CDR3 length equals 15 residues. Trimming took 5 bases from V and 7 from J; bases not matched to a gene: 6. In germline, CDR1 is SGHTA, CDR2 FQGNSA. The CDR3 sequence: CASSKDRGPSGELFF. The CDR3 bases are TGTGCCAGCAGCAAGGACAGGGGGCCAAGCGGGGAGCTGTTTTTT.

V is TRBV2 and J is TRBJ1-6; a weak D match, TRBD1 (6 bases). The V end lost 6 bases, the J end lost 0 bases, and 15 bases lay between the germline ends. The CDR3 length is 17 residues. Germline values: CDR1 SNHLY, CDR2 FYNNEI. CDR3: CASRTGTMSSYNSPLHF. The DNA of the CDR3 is TGTGCCAGCAGGACCGGGACAATGAGCTCCTATAATTCACCCCTCCACTTT.

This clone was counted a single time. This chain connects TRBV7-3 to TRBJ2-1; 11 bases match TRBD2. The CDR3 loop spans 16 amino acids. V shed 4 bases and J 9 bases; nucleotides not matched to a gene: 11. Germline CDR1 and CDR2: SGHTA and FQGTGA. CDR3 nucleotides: TGTGCCAGCAGCTCACCTAGCGGGGGGCTAGTAGGTGAGCAGTTCTTC. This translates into CASSSPSGGLVGEQFF.

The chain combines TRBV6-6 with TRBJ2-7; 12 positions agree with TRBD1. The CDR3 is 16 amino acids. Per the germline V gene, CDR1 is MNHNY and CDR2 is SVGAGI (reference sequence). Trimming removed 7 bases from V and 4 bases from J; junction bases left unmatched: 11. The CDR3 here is CASTSPGTGGWYEQYF. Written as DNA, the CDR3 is TGTGCCAGCACTTCACCCGGGACAGGGGGCTGGTACGAGCAGTACTTC.

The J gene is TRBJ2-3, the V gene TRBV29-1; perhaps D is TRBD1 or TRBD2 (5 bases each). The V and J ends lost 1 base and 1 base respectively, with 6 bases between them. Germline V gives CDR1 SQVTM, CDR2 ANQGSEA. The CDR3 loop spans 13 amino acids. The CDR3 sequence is CSVEGDGTDTQYF. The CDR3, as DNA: TGCAGCGTTGAAGGGGACGGCACAGATACGCAGTATTTT.

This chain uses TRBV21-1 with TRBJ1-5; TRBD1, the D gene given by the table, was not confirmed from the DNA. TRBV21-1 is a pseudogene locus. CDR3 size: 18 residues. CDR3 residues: CASSTWDKFSGSNQPQHF. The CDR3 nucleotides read TGTGCCAGCAGCACCTGGGACAAATTCTCTGGAAGCAATCAGCCCCAGCATTTT.

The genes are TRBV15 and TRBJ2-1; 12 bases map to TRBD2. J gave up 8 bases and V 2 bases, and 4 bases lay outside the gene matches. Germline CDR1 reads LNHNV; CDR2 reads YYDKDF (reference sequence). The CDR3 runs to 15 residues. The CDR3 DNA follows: TGTGCCACCAGCAGACTAGCGGGGGGGAGGGATGAGCAGTTCTTC. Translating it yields CATSRLAGGRDEQFF.

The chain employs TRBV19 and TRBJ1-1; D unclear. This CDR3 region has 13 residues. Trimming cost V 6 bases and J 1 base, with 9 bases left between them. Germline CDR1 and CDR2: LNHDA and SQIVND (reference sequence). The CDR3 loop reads CASSPIGNTEAFF. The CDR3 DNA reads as TGTGCCAGTAGCCCCATTGGGAACACTGAAGCTTTCTTT.

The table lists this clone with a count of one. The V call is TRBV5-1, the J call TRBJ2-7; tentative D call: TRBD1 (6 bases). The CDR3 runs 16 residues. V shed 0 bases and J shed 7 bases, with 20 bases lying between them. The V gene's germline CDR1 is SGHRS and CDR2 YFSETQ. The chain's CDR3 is CASSLAGNRVLEEQYF. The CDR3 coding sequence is TGCGCCAGCAGCTTGGCTGGGAACAGGGTTTTGGAGGAGCAGTACTTC.

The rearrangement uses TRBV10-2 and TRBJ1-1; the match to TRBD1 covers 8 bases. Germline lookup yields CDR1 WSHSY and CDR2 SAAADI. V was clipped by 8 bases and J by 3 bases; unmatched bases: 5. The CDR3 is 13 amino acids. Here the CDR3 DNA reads TGCGCCAGCCGGACAGGGTTGTACACTGAAGCTTTCTTT. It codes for CASRTGLYTEAFF.

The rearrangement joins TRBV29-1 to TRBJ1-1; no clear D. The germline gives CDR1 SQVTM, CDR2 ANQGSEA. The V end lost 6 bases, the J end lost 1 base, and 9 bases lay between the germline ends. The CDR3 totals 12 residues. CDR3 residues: CSVIEGNTEAFF. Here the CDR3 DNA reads TGCAGCGTAATAGAGGGGAACACTGAAGCTTTCTTT.